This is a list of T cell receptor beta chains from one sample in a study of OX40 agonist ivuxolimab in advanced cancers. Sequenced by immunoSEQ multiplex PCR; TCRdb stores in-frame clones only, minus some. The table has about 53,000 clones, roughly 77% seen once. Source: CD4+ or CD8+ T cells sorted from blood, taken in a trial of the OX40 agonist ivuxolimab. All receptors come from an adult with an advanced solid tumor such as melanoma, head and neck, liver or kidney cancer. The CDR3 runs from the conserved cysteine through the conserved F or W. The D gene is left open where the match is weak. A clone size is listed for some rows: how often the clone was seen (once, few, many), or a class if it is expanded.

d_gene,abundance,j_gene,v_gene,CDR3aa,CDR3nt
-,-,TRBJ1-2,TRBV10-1,CASSEVDIHYGYTF,TGCGCCAGCAGTGAGGTCGACATCCACTATGGCTACACCTTC
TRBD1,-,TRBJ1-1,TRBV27,CASSPRRTGNTEAFF,TGTGCCAGCAGTCCCCGCCGGACAGGTAACACTGAAGCTTTCTTT
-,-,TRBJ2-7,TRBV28,CASSLIGYEQYF,TGTGCCAGCAGTTTAATAGGTTACGAGCAGTACTTC
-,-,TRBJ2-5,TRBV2,CARREVETQYF,TGTGCCAGAAGGGAGGTAGAGACCCAGTACTTC
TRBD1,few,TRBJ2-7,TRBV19,CASSRSGQNYEQYF,TGTGCCAGTAGTAGATCGGGACAGAACTACGAGCAGTACTTC
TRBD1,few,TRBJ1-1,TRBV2,CASTRPGQEKPFF,TGTGCCAGCACCAGGCCCGGACAGGAAAAGCCTTTCTTT
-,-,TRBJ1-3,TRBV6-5,CASTYDGSSGNTIYF,TGTGCCAGCACCTACGACGGAAGCTCTGGAAACACCATATATTTT
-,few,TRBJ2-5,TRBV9,CASSVASSRGEETQYF,TGTGCCAGCAGCGTAGCTTCTAGCCGGGGAGAGGAGACCCAGTACTTC
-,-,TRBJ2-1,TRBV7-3,CASSLAVEYNEQFF,TGTGCCAGCAGCTTAGCGGTAGAGTACAATGAGCAGTTCTTC
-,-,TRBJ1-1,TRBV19,CASSLGGGETEAFF,TGTGCCAGTAGCCTGGGGGGGGGCGAAACTGAAGCTTTCTTT
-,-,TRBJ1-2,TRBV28,CASSLLTAGRINYGYTF,TGTGCCAGCAGTTTATTAACGGCGGGAAGGATAAACTATGGCTACACCTTC
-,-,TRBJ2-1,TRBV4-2,CASSQDRATGNEQFF,TGTGCCAGCAGCCAAGACAGGGCGACCGGCAATGAGCAGTTCTTC
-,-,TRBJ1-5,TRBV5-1,CASSLEGVGQPQHF,TGCGCCAGCAGCTTGGAAGGGGTCGGCCAGCCCCAGCATTTT
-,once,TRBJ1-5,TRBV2,CASSGRQVDQPQHF,TGTGCCAGCAGTGGTAGGCAGGTTGATCAGCCCCAACATTTT
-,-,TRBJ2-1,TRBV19,CASSTHRVDEQFF,TGTGCCAGTAGTACCCACAGGGTCGATGAGCAGTTCTTC
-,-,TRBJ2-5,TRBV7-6,CASSLAGSEQETQYF,TGTGCCAGCAGCTTAGCCGGGTCAGAGCAAGAGACCCAGTACTTC
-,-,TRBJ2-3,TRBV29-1,CSVEVPGSTDTQYF,TGCAGCGTTGAAGTTCCGGGGTCCACAGATACGCAGTATTTT
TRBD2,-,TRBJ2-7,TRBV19,CASSKGTSGSGPYEQYF,TGTGCCAGTAGTAAGGGGACTAGCGGGAGCGGCCCCTACGAGCAGTACTTC
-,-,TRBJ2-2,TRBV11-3,CASSSAFTGELFF,TGTGCCAGCAGCTCCGCTTTCACCGGGGAGCTGTTTTTT
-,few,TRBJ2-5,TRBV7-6,CASSSQPDHRGGGETQYF,TGTGCCAGCAGCTCTCAACCCGATCACAGGGGTGGGGGGGAGACCCAGTACTTC
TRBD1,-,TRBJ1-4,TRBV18,CASSTTGGEDEKLFF,TGTGCCAGCTCAACTACAGGGGGCGAGGATGAAAAACTGTTTTTT
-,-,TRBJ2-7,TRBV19,CASSTHVGTEQYF,TGTGCCAGTAGCACGCATGTCGGGACCGAGCAGTACTTC
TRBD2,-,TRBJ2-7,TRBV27,CASSISGSVYEQYF,TGTGCCAGCAGTATTAGCGGGAGTGTCTACGAGCAGTACTTC
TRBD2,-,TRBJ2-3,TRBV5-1,CASSLGLAGGHTDTQYF,TGCGCCAGCAGCCTGGGACTAGCGGGGGGGCATACAGATACGCAGTATTTT
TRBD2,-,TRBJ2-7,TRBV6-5,CASSYWISGSSYEQYF,TGTGCCAGCAGTTACTGGATAAGCGGGAGCTCCTACGAGCAGTACTTC
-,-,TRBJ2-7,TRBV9,CASSVMPGPYEQYF,TGTGCCAGCAGCGTAATGCCAGGCCCCTACGAGCAGTACTTC
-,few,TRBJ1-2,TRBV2,CASSPAHGYTF,TGTGCCAGCAGCCCAGCCCATGGCTACACCTTC
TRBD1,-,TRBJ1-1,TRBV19,CASSPQDRVYTEAFF,TGTGCCAGTAGTCCGCAAGACAGGGTTTACACTGAAGCTTTCTTT
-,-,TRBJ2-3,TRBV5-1,CASSLGGGSTDTQYF,TGCGCCAGCAGCTTGGGGGGAGGAAGCACAGATACGCAGTATTTT
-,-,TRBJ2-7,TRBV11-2,CASSLGDGYEQYF,TGTGCCAGCAGCTTAGGGGACGGTTACGAGCAGTACTTC
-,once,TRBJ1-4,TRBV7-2,CASQRGNEKLFF,TGTGCCAGCCAACGGGGAAATGAAAAACTGTTTTTT
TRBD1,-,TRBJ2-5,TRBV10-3,CAISEINAQGAQYF,TGTGCCATCAGTGAGATAAACGCTCAGGGGGCCCAGTACTTC
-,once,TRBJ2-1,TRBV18,CASSPQSGLSSYNEQFF,TGTGCCAGCTCACCACAGTCGGGACTGAGCTCCTACAATGAGCAGTTCTTC
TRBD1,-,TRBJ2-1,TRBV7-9,CASSLLQGAWNEQFF,TGTGCCAGCAGCTTACTACAGGGGGCATGGAATGAGCAGTTCTTC
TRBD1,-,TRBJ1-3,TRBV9,CASSPRGQGADTIYF,TGTGCCAGCAGCCCAAGGGGACAGGGGGCGGACACCATATATTTT
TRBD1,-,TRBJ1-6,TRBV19,CASGFQTQGDNSPLHF,TGTGCCAGCGGTTTCCAAACACAGGGGGATAATTCACCCCTCCACTTT
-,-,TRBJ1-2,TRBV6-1,CASSGPTHGYTF,TGTGCCAGCAGTGGCCCGACTCATGGCTACACCTTC
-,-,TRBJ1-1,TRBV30,CAWSVLLNTEAFF,TGTGCCTGGAGTGTACTCCTGAACACTGAAGCTTTCTTT
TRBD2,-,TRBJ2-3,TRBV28,CASSGGWPYSTDTQYF,TGTGCCAGCAGCGGGGGGTGGCCGTACAGCACAGATACACAGTATTTT
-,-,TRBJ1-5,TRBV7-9,CASSFGTAGQPQHF,TGTGCCAGCAGCTTTGGGACCGCCGGCCAGCCCCAGCATTTT
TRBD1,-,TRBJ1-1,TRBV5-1,CASSLDEQGANTEAFF,TGCGCCAGCAGCTTGGACGAACAGGGGGCGAACACTGAAGCTTTCTTT
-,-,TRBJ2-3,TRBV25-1,CASRENTDTQYF,TGTGCCAGCAGGGAGAACACAGATACGCAGTATTTT
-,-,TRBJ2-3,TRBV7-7,CASSRWGGLGTDTQYF,TGTGCTAGCAGCCGATGGGGGGGGCTTGGCACAGATACGCAGTATTTT
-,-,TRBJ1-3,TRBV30,CAWSTNSGNTIYF,TGTGCCTGGAGTACGAACTCTGGAAACACCATATATTTT
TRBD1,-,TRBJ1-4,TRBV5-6,CASSFTGARGKLFF,TGTGCCAGCAGCTTTACAGGGGCACGTGGAAAACTGTTTTTT
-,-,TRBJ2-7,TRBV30,CAWSVGGGATYEQYF,TGTGCCTGGAGTGTAGGAGGGGGAGCGACCTACGAGCAGTACTTC
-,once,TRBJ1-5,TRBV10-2,CASSESATAQPQHF,TGCGCCAGCAGTGAGTCGGCCACGGCTCAGCCCCAGCATTTT
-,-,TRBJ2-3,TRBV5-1,CASSLWNRGTDTQYF,TGCGCCAGCAGCTTGTGGAACAGGGGCACAGATACGCAGTATTTT
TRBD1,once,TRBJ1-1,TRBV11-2,CASSLGTGNTEAFF,TGTGCCAGCAGCTTGGGGACAGGGAACACTGAAGCTTTCTTT
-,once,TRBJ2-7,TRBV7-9,CASSSMGGQYF,TGTGCCAGCAGCTCTATGGGCGGGCAGTACTTC
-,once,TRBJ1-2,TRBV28,CASSLRPGGYVSYTF,TGTGCCAGCAGTTTAAGGCCGGGCGGCTATGTAAGCTACACCTTC
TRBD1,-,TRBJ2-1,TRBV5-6,CASSTLRDRTGHEQFF,TGTGCCAGCAGCACACTCCGGGACAGGACTGGTCATGAGCAGTTCTTC